The clone carrying this T cell receptor beta chain was counted a few times. What it binds is unknown. The data are from a study of identical twins. TCRdb itself ran the 5' RACE reads through MiXCR, one entry per CDR3 protein. Of 1.5 million or so distinct CDR3 sequences in the sample, under 35% were seen once. Regarding the study as a whole: Twins shared beta out-of-frame sequences in excess, but this excess was weaker.

Material: cord blood. This receptor was obtained from a newborn girl in good health.

The CDR3 is CASSPLLTEAFF. For the CDR3, the DNA is TGTGCCAGCAGTCCCCTGCTCACTGAAGCTTTCTTT. The J gene is TRBJ1-1, the V gene TRBV12-3 or TRBV12-4; no firm D call. V lost 5 bases, J lost 4 bases, and 8 bases lay in between. The CDR3 contains 12 residues.